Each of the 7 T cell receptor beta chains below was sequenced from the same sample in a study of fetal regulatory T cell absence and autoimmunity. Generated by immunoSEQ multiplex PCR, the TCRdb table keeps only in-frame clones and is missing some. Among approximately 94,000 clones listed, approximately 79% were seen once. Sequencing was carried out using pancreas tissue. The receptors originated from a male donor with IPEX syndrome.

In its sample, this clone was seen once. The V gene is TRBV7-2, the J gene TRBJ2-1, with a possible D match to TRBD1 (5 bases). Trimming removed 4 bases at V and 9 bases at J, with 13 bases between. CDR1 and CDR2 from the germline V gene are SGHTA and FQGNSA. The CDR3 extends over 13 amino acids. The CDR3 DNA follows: TGTGCCAGCAGCTACTCAGGGTACGGTGAGCAGTTCTTC. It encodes CASSYSGYGEQFF.

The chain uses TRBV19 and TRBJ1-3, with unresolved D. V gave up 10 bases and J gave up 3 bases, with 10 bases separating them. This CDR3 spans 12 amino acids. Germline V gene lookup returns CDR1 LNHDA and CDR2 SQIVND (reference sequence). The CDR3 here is CATRGGGNTIYF. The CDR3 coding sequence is TGTGCCACCCGAGGAGGTGGAAACACCATATATTTT.

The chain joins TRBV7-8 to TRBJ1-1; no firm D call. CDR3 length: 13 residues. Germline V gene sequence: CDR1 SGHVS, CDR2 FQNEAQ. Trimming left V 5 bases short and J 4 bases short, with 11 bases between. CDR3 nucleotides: TGTGCCAGCAGCCCCCGAGAGGGCACTGAAGCTTTCTTT. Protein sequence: CASSPREGTEAFF.

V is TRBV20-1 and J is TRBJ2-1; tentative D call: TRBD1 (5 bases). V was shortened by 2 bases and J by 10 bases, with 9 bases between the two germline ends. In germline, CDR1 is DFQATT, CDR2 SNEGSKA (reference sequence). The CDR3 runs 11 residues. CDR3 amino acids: CSARQGPEQFF. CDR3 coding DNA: TGCAGTGCTAGACAGGGTCCCGAGCAGTTCTTC.

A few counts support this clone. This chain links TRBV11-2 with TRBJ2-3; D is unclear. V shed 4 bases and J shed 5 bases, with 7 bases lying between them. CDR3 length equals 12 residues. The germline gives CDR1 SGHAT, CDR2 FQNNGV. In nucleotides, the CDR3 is TGTGCCAGCAGCTCCATAGTAGATACGCAGTATTTT. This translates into CASSSIVDTQYF.

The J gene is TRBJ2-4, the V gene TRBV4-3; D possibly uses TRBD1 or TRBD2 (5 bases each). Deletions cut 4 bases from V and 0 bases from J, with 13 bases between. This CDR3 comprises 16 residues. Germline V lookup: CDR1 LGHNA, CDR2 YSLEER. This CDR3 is CASSPGAVVAKNIQYF. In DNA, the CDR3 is TGCGCCAGCAGCCCCGGGGCGGTCGTAGCCAAAAACATTCAGTACTTC.

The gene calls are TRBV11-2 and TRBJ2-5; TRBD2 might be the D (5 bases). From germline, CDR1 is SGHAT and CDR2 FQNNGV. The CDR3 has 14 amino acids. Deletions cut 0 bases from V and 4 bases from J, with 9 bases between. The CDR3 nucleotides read TGTGCCAGCAGCTTAGATCTACTAGGAGAGACCCAGTACTTC. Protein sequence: CASSLDLLGETQYF.